A single sample is the source of the 17 T cell receptor beta chains below, sequenced in a study of early T cells in non-severe SARS-CoV-2 infection. TCRdb redid the calling of the 5' RACE reads with MiXCR, one entry per CDR3 protein. The table has about 20,000 distinct CDR3 sequences, about 4.5% seen once. Sequencing was carried out using whole blood. The receptor set was obtained from an adult who was a healthcare worker with PCR-confirmed SARS-CoV-2 infection or an uninfected control (not recorded which).

This clonotype was observed many times. V is TRBV19 and J is TRBJ2-3; D is ambiguous. Trimming stripped 6 bases from V and 2 bases from J, with 15 bases between. Germline V gives CDR1 LNHDA, CDR2 SQIVND (reference sequence). The CDR3 runs to 15 residues. CDR3 coding DNA: TGTGCCAGTAGCTCCTCCCGTGGGCACACAGATACGCAGTATTTT. Its translation is CASSSSRGHTDTQYF.

This clonotype showed up just a few times. The gene calls are TRBV29-1 and TRBJ1-3, with D possibly TRBD1 on 6 matching bases. Trimming took 7 bases from V and 2 from J, leaving 15 bases between them. Germline values: CDR1 SQVTM, CDR2 ANQGSEA. The CDR3 consists of 14 residues. The CDR3 protein is CSAGGRGAGNTIYF. The CDR3 region has the DNA TGCAGCGCTGGGGGCCGGGGCGCTGGAAACACCATATATTTT.

V usage is TRBV2 and J usage is TRBJ2-1; 7 nucleotides line up with TRBD1. CDR3 size: 15 residues. Germline values: CDR1 SNHLY, CDR2 FYNNEI. V lost 6 bases, J lost 3 bases, and 8 bases stayed unmatched. CDR3 DNA: TGTGCCAGCAGCGTACAGGGGATGGACTACAATGAGCAGTTCTTC. This sequence encodes CASSVQGMDYNEQFF. Full variable domain (remainder filled in from reference TRBV2 and TRBJ2-1): EPEVTQTPSHQVTQMGQEVILRCVPISNHLYFYWYRQILGQKVEFLVSFYNNEISEKSEIFDDQFSVERPDGSNFTLKIRSTKLEDSAMYFCASSVQGMDYNEQFFGPGTRLTVL.

This clonotype was detected ten times or more. This chain links TRBV2 with TRBJ2-3; 13 bases line up with TRBD2. The CDR3 loop spans 14 amino acids. The V and J ends lost 6 bases and 6 bases, in that order; junction bases with no gene match: 3. Germline loops: CDR1 SNHLY, CDR2 FYNNEI. CDR3 residues: CASRGTSGADTQYF. DNA for the CDR3: TGTGCCAGCAGGGGGACTAGCGGGGCTGATACGCAGTATTTT.

This clonotype is medium-sized (0.01 to 0.1%) within its sample. The junction shows a germline mismatch at one end, possibly a read error. V and J are TRBV30 and TRBJ1-2; a possible D gene is TRBD1 (6 bases). Germline assignment: CDR1 GTSNPN and CDR2 SVGIG (reference sequence). This CDR3 is 12 amino acids long. The CDR3 sequence: CAWNKGPTGGFW. The CDR3 DNA is TGTGCCTGGAACAAGGGTCCGACAGGAGGCTTCTGG.

This clonotype was counted many times. The gene calls are TRBV18 and TRBJ2-5; tentatively, D is TRBD1 (6 bases). The CDR3 runs 13 residues. With 5 bases removed from V and 5 bases from J, the gap between germline ends came to 12 bases. Germline V gene lookup returns CDR1 KGHSH and CDR2 LQKENI. The CDR3, as DNA: TGTGCCAGCTCATATAACAGGGACGAGACCCAGTACTTC. This codes for CASSYNRDETQYF.

This clonotype was seen repeatedly, ten times or more. The J gene is TRBJ2-1, the V gene TRBV7-2, with D tentatively TRBD2 (6 bases). Germline loops: CDR1 SGHTA, CDR2 FQGNSA. V lost 5 bases and J 10 bases, leaving 15 bases between the germline ends. The CDR3 sequence is 13 residues long. CDR3 loop: CASSPRRDSEQFF. The CDR3 nucleotides are TGTGCCAGCAGCCCTCGGAGGGACTCGGAGCAGTTCTTC.

This clonotype was seen a handful of times. The rearrangement links TRBV28 to TRBJ1-1; 10 bases are shared with TRBD1. In germline, CDR1 is MDHEN, CDR2 SYDVKM. The CDR3 covers 15 residues. V trimming: 3 bases; J trimming: 5 bases; junction bases outside the gene matches: 6. The DNA of the CDR3 is TGTGCCAGCAGTTTGGGACAGGGGTTTCGTACTGAAGCTTTCTTT. Its translation is CASSLGQGFRTEAFF.

This clonotype was found many times. This rearrangement joins TRBV6-5 to TRBJ1-1, with D possibly matching TRBD1 (5 bases). This CDR3 contains 15 residues. Per germline, CDR1 MNHEY and CDR2 SVGAGI. V dropped 0 bases and J dropped 7 bases, with 15 bases sitting between them. CDR3 region: CASSYSFFPGDEAFF. CDR3 DNA sequence: TGTGCCAGCAGTTACTCGTTTTTCCCGGGGGATGAAGCTTTCTTT.

There are many counts of this clonotype. A much larger clone differs from this one at a single base, so this may be a read error. This sequence joins TRBV20-1 and TRBJ2-5; D perhaps matches TRBD2 (5 bases). Per germline, CDR1 DFQATT and CDR2 SNEGSKA (reference sequence). V was cut by 3 bases and J by 5 bases, with 16 bases left in between. CDR3 length: 14 residues. The CDR3 loop reads CSASGVTKSETQYF. CDR3 sequence (DNA): TGCAGTGCTAGCGGGGTAACCAAATCGGAGACCCAGTACTTC.

This clonotype was counted ten times or more. The chain couples TRBV27 to TRBJ1-5; 10 positions match TRBD1. Germline-derived CDR1 and CDR2 are MNHEY and SMNVEV (reference sequence). This CDR3 spans 14 amino acids. V lost 5 bases to trimming and J lost 6 bases; unmatched junction nucleotides: 4. CDR3 protein: CASSRQGASQPQHF. DNA for the CDR3: TGTGCCAGCAGTCGACAGGGGGCAAGTCAGCCCCAGCATTTT.

This sequence joins TRBV6-6 and TRBJ1-4, with D perhaps matching TRBD1 (5 bases). V lost 2 bases and J lost 11, with 15 bases in between. Germline CDR1 is MNHNY and CDR2 is SVGAGI (reference sequence). The CDR3 extends over 14 amino acids. CDR3 amino acids: CASSYGEGRGKLFF. The CDR3 coding sequence is TGTGCCAGCAGTTACGGGGAGGGGCGAGGGAAACTGTTTTTT.

This clonotype was detected ten times or more. The rearrangement links TRBV9 to TRBJ1-1, with D possibly being TRBD1 (6 bases). CDR3 length equals 13 residues. V was trimmed by 0 bases and J by 12 bases, leaving 15 bases between them. Germline CDR1 is SGDLS and CDR2 is YYNGEE. The CDR3 bases are TGTGCCAGCAGCGTAGGCGGGGGCGAGGCGCCTTTCTTT. Its protein product is CASSVGGGEAPFF.

This clonotype was picked up many times. The chain carries TRBV7-3 and TRBJ2-1; TRBD2 matches at 10 bases. There are 15 residues in the CDR3. V was clipped by 5 bases and J by 3 bases; unmatched bases: 4. CDR1 and CDR2 (germline): SGHTA, FQGTGA. For the CDR3, the DNA is TGTGCCAGCAGCCCTACTAGCGGGATCTACAATGAGCAGTTCTTC. Its protein is CASSPTSGIYNEQFF.

The table lists this clonotype with many counts. The chain couples TRBV3-1 to TRBJ1-5; D may be TRBD1 (6 bases). From germline, CDR1 is LGHDT and CDR2 YNNKEL (reference sequence). The CDR3 sequence is 15 residues long. The V gene lost 0 bases and the J gene lost 2 bases, with 8 bases spanning the gap. The CDR3 nucleotides read TGTGCCAGCAGCCAAGAAGGGGGTCGCAATCAGCCCCAGCATTTT. Translated, it gives CASSQEGGRNQPQHF.

J is TRBJ2-7 and V is TRBV19; D not resolved. V gave up 6 bases and J gave up 0 bases, with 9 bases separating them. The length of the CDR3 is 13 residues. Per the germline V gene, CDR1 is LNHDA and CDR2 is SQIVND (reference sequence). As DNA, the CDR3 is TGTGCCAGTAGCGACACACTCTCCTACGAGCAGTACTTC. Its protein product is CASSDTLSYEQYF. Full variable domain (remainder filled in from reference TRBV19 and TRBJ2-7): DGGITQSPKYLFRKEGQNVTLSCEQNLNHDAMYWYRQDPGQGLRLIYYSQIVNDFQKGDIAEGYSVSREKKESFPLTVTSAQKNPTAFYLCASSDTLSYEQYFGPGTRLTVT.

This clonotype was counted ten times or more. V and J are TRBV6-1 and TRBJ2-1; 10 bases fit TRBD2. Losses at the gene ends were 4 bases for V and 9 bases for J; bases not matched to a gene: 6. The CDR3 is made up of 14 amino acids. Germline CDR1 MNHNS, CDR2 SASEGT. CDR3 residues: CASSALAGDLEQFF. CDR3 nucleotide sequence: TGTGCCAGCAGTGCGCTAGCGGGGGATCTTGAGCAGTTCTTC.